The 25 T cell receptor beta chains presented below share a single source sample, sequenced in a study of T cells in Graves' hyperthyroidism and ophthalmopathy. Amplified TCR beta CDR3 regions came from RNA transcripts. The HTBI set primed first-round TCR CDR3 RT-PCR. In TCRdb, the multiplex PCR reads were re-called with MiXCR into one record per CDR3 protein. The profile covers fewer than 800,000 distinct CDR3 sequences, with roughly 17% appearing a single time and approximately 8.4% taken by the ten largest. Sequenced sample: blood. The origin of the receptors is a man younger than 30 with Graves' hyperthyroidism.

The chain carries TRBV15 and TRBJ2-1; no definite D call. Per the germline V gene, CDR1 is LNHNV and CDR2 is YYDKDF (reference sequence). The CDR3 consists of 13 residues. Trimming removed 0 bases from V and 16 bases from J, with 16 bases in between. The CDR3 loop is CATSRDLKALRFF. CDR3 in DNA: TGTGCCACCAGCAGAGATCTGAAAGCCCTGCGCTTCTTC.

The chain employs TRBV2 and TRBJ2-3, with D possibly TRBD2 on 5 matching bases. The germline gives CDR1 SNHLY, CDR2 FYNNEI. V lost 6 bases and J lost 8, with 15 bases in between. The CDR3 is 13 residues long. The CDR3 is CASRQLAGATQYF. The CDR3 nucleotides are TGTGCCAGCAGGCAACTTGCGGGCGCTACGCAGTATTTT.

The rearrangement links TRBV29-1 to TRBJ2-1, with D possibly being TRBD2 (6 bases). This CDR3 region has 16 residues. Germline assignment: CDR1 SQVTM and CDR2 ANQGSEA. The V and J ends lost 2 bases and 2 bases respectively, with 16 bases between them. The CDR3 DNA reads as TGCAGCGTTGAATTCCCTCGACTAGGTCCCTACAATGAGCAGTTCTTC. Protein: CSVEFPRLGPYNEQFF.

This clonotype has a handful of counts. V gene TRBV19 combines with J gene TRBJ2-1; D gene uncertain. Germline V gene lookup returns CDR1 LNHDA and CDR2 SQIVND (reference sequence). The V end lost 6 bases, the J end lost 0 bases, and 12 bases lay between the germline ends. This CDR3 is built from 15 residues. The CDR3 sequence is CASSPRFPSYNEQFF. The CDR3 DNA reads TGTGCCAGTAGCCCAAGATTCCCCTCCTACAATGAGCAGTTCTTC.

The chain recombines TRBV9 with TRBJ2-4, with D tentatively TRBD2 (5 bases). Germline CDR1 and CDR2: SGDLS and YYNGEE. The CDR3 has 14 amino acids. Trimming removed 0 bases at V and 6 bases at J, with 10 bases between. The CDR3 protein is CASSVELDGNIQYF. CDR3 coding DNA: TGTGCCAGCAGCGTAGAACTAGACGGAAACATTCAGTACTTC.

The chain joins TRBV20-1 to TRBJ1-1; TRBD1 matches 7 bases. The germline gives CDR1 DFQATT, CDR2 SNEGSKA (reference sequence). V was pared by 4 bases and J by 1 base, with 9 bases of the junction left unmatched. This CDR3 contains 15 residues. The CDR3 DNA sequence: TGCAGTGCTAAACCCCGGGACAGTACGAACACTGAAGCTTTCTTT. It yields the protein CSAKPRDSTNTEAFF.

This clonotype was observed a few times. V usage is TRBV20-1 and J usage is TRBJ2-1, with 9 nucleotides matching TRBD1. With V trimmed by 5 bases and J by 5 bases, 10 bases remained unmatched. The CDR3 covers 15 residues. Germline V CDR1 and CDR2: DFQATT, SNEGSKA (reference sequence). The CDR3 DNA sequence: TGCAGTGCTTCCTCCCCGGACAGGGGAAACAATGAGCAGTTCTTC. It yields the protein CSASSPDRGNNEQFF.

The chain employs TRBV20-1 and TRBJ2-2; the match to TRBD2 covers 11 bases. Per the germline V gene, CDR1 is DFQATT and CDR2 is SNEGSKA (reference sequence). With V trimmed by 2 bases and J by 2 bases, 7 bases remained unmatched. The CDR3 covers 17 residues. The CDR3 region has the DNA TGCAGTGCTAGATTTACTAGCGGGAGTTTTAACACCGGGGAGCTGTTTTTT. This gives the protein CSARFTSGSFNTGELFF.

This clonotype was seen a handful of times. This chain links TRBV20-1 with TRBJ1-1; 11 nucleotides match TRBD1. Per germline, CDR1 DFQATT and CDR2 SNEGSKA (reference sequence). This CDR3 region has 13 residues. V lost 6 bases and J lost 6; bases outside the gene matches: 6. The CDR3 sequence: CSAPDRGRSEAFF. The CDR3 DNA sequence: TGCAGTGCCCCGGACAGGGGGCGGTCTGAAGCTTTCTTT.

In this sample, this clonotype turned up many times. This rearrangement joins TRBV7-8 to TRBJ2-3; D is perhaps TRBD1 (6 bases). Germline lookup yields CDR1 SGHVS and CDR2 FQNEAQ. Trimming removed 6 bases at V and 5 bases at J, with 12 bases between. The CDR3 covers 13 residues. CDR3 in amino acids: CASRDSPGDTQYF. Here the CDR3 DNA reads TGTGCCAGCAGGGACAGCCCCGGAGATACGCAGTATTTT. The entire variable domain, with the rest obtained from reference TRBV7-8 and TRBJ2-3, is as follows: GAGVSQSPRYKVAKRGQDVALRCDPISGHVSLFWYQQALGQGPEFLTYFQNEAQLDKSGLPSDRFFAERPEGSVSTLKIQRTQQEDSAVYLCASRDSPGDTQYFGPGTRLTVL.

The chain employs TRBV2 and TRBJ1-2; 8 bases are a match to TRBD1. CDR3 length: 13 amino acids. Per germline, CDR1 SNHLY and CDR2 FYNNEI. V was clipped by 7 bases and J by 8 bases; unmatched bases: 9. CDR3 nucleotide sequence: TGTGCCAGCATGCGGACAGGGAGTAGGGGCTACACCTTC. This translates into CASMRTGSRGYTF.

V is TRBV7-9 and J is TRBJ2-1; tentative D call: TRBD2 (5 bases). There are 14 residues in the CDR3. CDR1 and CDR2 from the germline V gene are SEHNR and FQNEAQ (reference sequence). V was trimmed by 3 bases and J by 8 bases, leaving 14 bases between them. CDR3 residues: CASSLEVQRYEQFF. CDR3 DNA sequence: TGTGCCAGCAGCTTGGAGGTCCAGAGGTATGAGCAGTTCTTC.

This chain links TRBV25-1 with TRBJ2-1; a possible D gene is TRBD1 (5 bases). This CDR3 is built from 14 residues. CDR1 is MGHDK, CDR2 SYGVNS, per germline. Between the trimmed V and J ends, which lost 4 bases and 10 bases, there was a span of 17 bases. In nucleotides, the CDR3 is TGTGCCAGCAGTGGGCTCAGGCGGCAGGGCGAGCAGTTCTTC. Encoded protein: CASSGLRRQGEQFF.

The chain links TRBV10-3 to TRBJ2-2; TRBD1 is a possible D gene (6 bases). The CDR3 sequence is 14 residues long. CDR1 ENHRY and CDR2 SYGVKD come from the germline V gene. V gave up 5 bases and J gave up 6 bases, with 13 bases separating them. The CDR3: CAISNTGTAGELFF. The CDR3 bases are TGTGCCATCAGTAACACAGGGACGGCCGGGGAGCTGTTTTTT.

This clonotype was observed once. V usage is TRBV4-1 and J usage is TRBJ1-6; D might be TRBD1 (5 bases). Germline CDR1 MGHRA, CDR2 YSYEKL. This CDR3 region has 18 residues. V was shortened by 4 bases and J by 8 bases, with 24 bases between the two germline ends. CDR3: CASSLPNAAGTRHSPLHF. The CDR3 DNA reads as TGCGCCAGCAGCCTACCAAATGCCGCGGGGACGCGGCATTCACCCCTCCACTTT.

This clonotype was seen many times. CDR3 sequence: CAWAPQLAGVGEQYF. In DNA form, the CDR3 reads TGTGCCTGGGCCCCCCAACTAGCGGGAGTAGGCGAGCAGTACTTC. This chain uses TRBV30 with TRBJ2-7; 11 bases align to TRBD2. V was pared by 5 bases and J by 6 bases, with 12 bases of the junction left unmatched. The CDR3 is 15 amino acids. Per germline, CDR1 GTSNPN and CDR2 SVGIG (reference sequence).

The chain combines TRBV20-1 with TRBJ2-2; 8 bases fit TRBD2. Losses at the gene ends were 4 bases for V and 1 base for J; bases not matched to a gene: 5. The CDR3 covers 15 residues. Germline V gene sequence: CDR1 DFQATT, CDR2 SNEGSKA (reference sequence). The CDR3 here is CSATATSENTGELFF. The CDR3 DNA follows: TGCAGTGCTACCGCGACTAGCGAGAACACCGGGGAGCTGTTTTTT.

This clonotype was seen a few times. The chain has TRBV30 and TRBJ1-5; 11 bases are shared with TRBD1. Germline V gene lookup returns CDR1 GTSNPN and CDR2 SVGIG (reference sequence). The junction had 7 bases not matched to a gene; V was cut back by 0 bases and J by 3 bases. This CDR3 has 17 residues. The CDR3 here is CAWSVDRTGGTNQPQHF. The CDR3 bases are TGTGCCTGGAGTGTTGATAGGACAGGGGGCACCAATCAGCCCCAGCATTTT. The full variable domain, with the rest looked up from reference TRBV30 and TRBJ1-5, is SQTIHQWPATLVQPVGSPLSLECTVEGTSNPNLYWYRQAAGRGLQLLFYSVGIGQISSEVPQNLSASRPQDRQFILSSKKLLLSDSGFYLCAWSVDRTGGTNQPQHFGDGTRLSIL.

This clonotype has at least ten counts. The chain is built from TRBV7-9 and TRBJ2-7; 10 positions agree with TRBD2. The CDR3 is 16 amino acids. The trim removed 2 bases at V and 1 base at J, leaving 5 bases unmatched. Germline V gene lookup returns CDR1 SEHNR and CDR2 FQNEAQ (reference sequence). The chain's CDR3 is CASSLPTSGSSYEQYF. CDR3 nucleotide sequence: TGTGCCAGCAGCTTACCGACTAGCGGGTCGTCCTACGAGCAGTACTTC.

About this clonotype: A junction end diverges from the germline sequence, so it may reflect a read error. V and J are TRBV3-1 and TRBJ2-5; weak D call: TRBD1 (6 bases). The CDR3 spans 19 residues. CDR1 is LGHDT, CDR2 YNNKEL, per germline (reference sequence). CDR3 coding DNA: TGTGCCGGCAGCCAAGATTCTTTCGGGAATCGGGACACCCAAGAGACCCAGTACTTC. It codes for CAGSQDSFGNRDTQETQYF.

The V call is TRBV28, the J call TRBJ1-5; maybe TRBD1 (5 bases). Germline V gives CDR1 MDHEN, CDR2 SYDVKM. The V and J ends lost 6 bases and 3 bases respectively, with 12 bases between them. This CDR3 has 14 residues. The CDR3 DNA is TGTGCCAGCAGACCTACAGGATCCAATCAGCCCCAGCATTTT. Translating gives CASRPTGSNQPQHF. The full variable domain, its missing parts supplied by reference TRBV28 and TRBJ1-5, is DVKVTQSSRYLVKRTGEKVFLECVQDMDHENMFWYRQDPGLGLRLIYFSYDVKMKEKGDIPEGYSVSREKKERFSLILESASTNQTSMYLCASRPTGSNQPQHFGDGTRLSIL.

This clonotype was observed at least ten times. V gene TRBV28 combines with J gene TRBJ2-7; TRBD1 matches at 11 bases. The CDR3 is 15 amino acids. Germline assignment: CDR1 MDHEN and CDR2 SYDVKM. V dropped 5 bases and J dropped 3; count of bases not matched to a gene: 6. CDR3 coding DNA: TGTGCCAGCAGTAGGGGGACAGGGGGACTCTACGAGCAGTACTTC. Translated, it gives CASSRGTGGLYEQYF. Full variable domain (missing parts from reference TRBV28 and TRBJ2-7): DVKVTQSSRYLVKRTGEKVFLECVQDMDHENMFWYRQDPGLGLRLIYFSYDVKMKEKGDIPEGYSVSREKKERFSLILESASTNQTSMYLCASSRGTGGLYEQYFGPGTRLTVT.

The V call is TRBV5-4, the J call TRBJ2-5; the D call may be TRBD1 or TRBD2 (5 bases each). Trimming pared 4 bases from V and 5 bases from J, leaving 24 bases between. CDR3 length: 17 amino acids. Germline V CDR1 and CDR2: SGHNT, YYREEE (reference sequence). CDR3 sequence: CASSLEGWGYPQETQYF. The CDR3 DNA is TGTGCCAGCAGCCTGGAAGGGTGGGGGTACCCACAGGAGACCCAGTACTTC.

This clonotype occurred a few times. V gene TRBV19 combines with J gene TRBJ2-3; no clear D gene. This CDR3 region has 13 residues. Looked up from germline, CDR1 is LNHDA and CDR2 is SQIVND (reference sequence). V lost 7 bases to trimming and J lost 1 base, with 9 bases between them. The CDR3 sequence: CASIRQGTDTQYF. CDR3 nucleotide sequence: TGTGCCAGTATCCGGCAGGGCACAGATACGCAGTATTTT.

The chain has TRBV7-8 and TRBJ2-2; 7 bases are a match to TRBD1. V gave up 1 base and J gave up 2 bases; unmatched junction bases: 10. The germline V gene has CDR1 SGHVS and CDR2 FQNEAQ. The CDR3 sequence is 18 residues long. The CDR3 loop is CASSLERGGRRNTGELFF. Written as DNA, the CDR3 is TGTGCCAGCAGCTTAGAGCGAGGGGGCAGACGAAACACCGGGGAGCTGTTTTTT.